The rows below give T cell receptor beta chains drawn from one sample of a study of blood T cell repertoires in COVID-19. The table came from immunoSEQ multiplex PCR; TCRdb's copy has only in-frame clones and leaves some out. Among some 390,000 clones listed, 80% to 90% were seen once. Sequenced: PBMCs or T cells enriched from blood (not recorded which). The receptors were gathered from a man aged 25-40 years who had recovered from COVID-19. The CDR3 runs from the conserved cysteine through the conserved F or W. Fields, in order: clone size, V gene, D gene, J gene, CDR3 protein, CDR3 DNA. A D gene is named only where the DNA matches it firmly. Some rows mark clone size as missing; the rest say once, few, many or name a class of expanded clone.

>.|TRBV4-1|TRBD1|TRBJ1-5
CASSQRDRGIQPQHF
TGCGCCAGCAGCCAACGGGACAGGGGGATTCAGCCCCAGCATTTT
>few|TRBV5-4|TRBD2|TRBJ2-5
CASSLESGRGGETQYF
TGTGCCAGCAGCTTGGAGTCCGGGAGGGGAGGAGAGACCCAGTACTTC
>.|TRBV24-1|TRBD2|TRBJ2-1
CATSDRPTSGIGTEQFF
TGTGCCACCAGTGACCGACCTACTAGCGGGATAGGGACTGAGCAGTTCTTC
>.|TRBV5-5|.|TRBJ2-3
CASGGGYTDTQYF
TGTGCCAGCGGAGGAGGGTACACAGATACGCAGTATTTT
>.|TRBV29-1|TRBD2|TRBJ2-7
CSVASGSGRSEQYF
TGCAGCGTTGCTAGCGGGAGTGGGCGAAGCGAGCAGTACTTC
>.|TRBV3-1/TRBV3-2|.|TRBJ2-1
CASSRYQLTSISYNEQFF
TGTGCCAGCAGCCGATACCAATTAACTAGCATTAGCTACAATGAGCAGTTCTTC
>.|TRBV27|TRBD2|TRBJ2-3
CASSFGGGIDTQYF
TGTGCCAGCAGTTTTGGCGGGGGTATTGATACGCAGTATTTT
>.|TRBV28|.|TRBJ2-7
CASSLLSVDGYEQYF
TGTGCCAGCAGTTTACTGAGCGTCGACGGCTACGAGCAGTACTTC
>.|TRBV24-1|.|TRBJ2-1
CATSVPGVYEQFF
TGTGCCACCAGTGTCCCAGGTGTTTATGAGCAGTTCTTC
>.|TRBV27|.|TRBJ1-2
CASSLRDGYTF
TGTGCCAGCAGTTTACGGGATGGCTACACCTTC
>.|TRBV2|.|TRBJ2-1
CASTAHVTGQNEQFF
TGTGCCAGCACGGCTCACGTCACAGGGCAGAATGAGCAGTTCTTC
>.|TRBV12-3/TRBV12-4|.|TRBJ2-5
CASRSRVWETQYF
TGTGCCAGCAGGTCGAGGGTTTGGGAGACCCAGTACTTC
>.|TRBV28|.|TRBJ2-1
CASSLGSSSYYNEQFF
TGTGCCAGCAGTCTGGGGTCTAGCAGCTATTACAATGAGCAGTTCTTC
>.|TRBV30|.|TRBJ1-6
CAIAGTQNSPLHF
TGTGCCATCGCCGGGACACAGAATTCACCCCTCCACTTT
>.|TRBV5-1|TRBD1|TRBJ2-5
CASSLLGTDQETQYF
TGCGCCAGCAGCTTGCTAGGGACAGACCAAGAGACCCAGTACTTC
>.|TRBV12-3/TRBV12-4|.|TRBJ1-1
CASSYPGNTEAFF
TGTGCCAGCAGTTACCCAGGGAACACTGAAGCTTTCTTT
>.|TRBV7-9|.|TRBJ1-3
CASSLEGLVSGNTIYF
TGTGCCAGCAGCTTAGAGGGACTTGTCTCTGGAAACACCATATATTTT
>.|TRBV11-1|TRBD2|TRBJ2-3
CASSPTGLDTDTQYF
TGTGCCAGCAGCCCAACGGGACTAGACACAGATACGCAGTATTTT
>.|TRBV5-1|TRBD2|TRBJ2-1
CASSLAGGLARNEQFF
TGCGCCAGCAGCTTGGCTGGAGGACTAGCCCGAAATGAGCAGTTCTTC
>.|TRBV30|.|TRBJ1-1
CAAERQLNTEAFF
TGTGCCGCAGAGCGCCAGCTGAACACTGAAGCTTTCTTT
>.|TRBV10-3|TRBD2|TRBJ2-7
CAISDAGGPRNYEQYF
TGTGCCATCAGTGACGCGGGAGGGCCCAGAAACTACGAGCAGTACTTC
>once|TRBV6-5|.|TRBJ2-5
CASGGMGDQETQYF
TGTGCCAGCGGGGGGATGGGGGACCAAGAGACCCAGTACTTC
>.|TRBV18|.|TRBJ1-1
CASLGGARTEAFF
TGTGCCAGCCTGGGGGGGGCTCGCACTGAAGCTTTCTTT
>.|TRBV7-2|TRBD1|TRBJ1-5
CASSFQTGGNQPQHF
TGTGCCAGCAGCTTCCAGACAGGGGGCAATCAGCCCCAGCATTTT
>once|TRBV19|.|TRBJ1-5
CASSIRGGQPQHF
TGTGCCAGTAGTATACGAGGCGGGCAGCCCCAGCATTTT
>once|TRBV27|.|TRBJ1-1
CASSLNQGIAFF
TGTGCCAGCAGTTTAAACCAGGGGATTGCTTTCTTT
>.|TRBV6-4|TRBD2|TRBJ2-1
CASSLGLADNNEQFF
TGTGCCAGCAGCCTGGGACTAGCAGACAACAATGAGCAGTTCTTC